This entry describes one TCR beta chain. Its antigen remains unknown. The CDR3 extends over 15 amino acids. Trimming took 6 bases from V and 2 from J; bases not matched to a gene: 8. The germline CDR1 and CDR2 sequences are SNHLY and FYNNEI. The source of the sample is a study of response to subunit inactivated influenza vaccine. Study outcomes and limitations: Authors suggested each seasonal flu vaccination may recruit only limited numbers of new T cells.

One entry per CDR3 protein results from TCRdb running MiXCR on the RT-PCR reads. The table records under 500,000 distinct CDR3 sequences, 11% of them present only once. Sequenced material: PBMCs from blood, taken 40 to 50 days after vaccination. The source of this sequence is a man aged 50 to 59 who received an inactivated influenza vaccine. The genes are TRBV2 and TRBJ2-5; 8 nucleotides match TRBD1. CDR3 DNA sequence: TGTGCCAGCAGGGGAGGACAGGGACGGCAAGAGACCCAGTACTTC. Amino acid sequence: CASRGGQGRQETQYF.